This TCR beta chain originates from a study of blood T cell repertoires in COVID-19. Some clones are missing from TCRdb's copy, which holds only in-frame ones; the method was immunoSEQ multiplex PCR. Seen here are 200,000 or so clones, 80% to 90% observed once, and the top ten hold roughly 9.8%. This CDR3 region has 12 residues. The germline gives CDR1 MDHEN, CDR2 SYDVKM. The V end was cut by 7 bases, the J end by 2 bases, with 8 bases between. The sequenced material came from peripheral blood. The genes are TRBV28 and TRBJ1-2; TRBD1 might be the D (5 bases). This TCR came from a human donor with active or convalescent COVID-19. The donor label of this sample is uncertain. The CDR3 bases are TGTGCCAGCAACGGGGGGAACTATGGCTACACCTTC. As protein: CASNGGNYGYTF.